These T cell receptor beta chains were read from a single sample in a study of shared clonotypes between healthy human individuals. Measured with immunoSEQ multiplex PCR; TCRdb has only the in-frame clones, and not every one. This table has millions of clones, approximately 94% appearing once. Sequencing input: naive CD8+ T cells from PBMCs. The origin of the receptors is a man between 18 and 35 years old in good health. Some clones in this sample may be carry-over from other donors' samples. Each CDR3 is given without its conserved first and last residue. Fields, in order: J gene, V gene, CDR3 protein.

>TRBJ2-7|TRBV28
ASLPPGGIRLADTYEQY
>TRBJ2-7|TRBV27
ASSSGLAVEQY
>TRBJ1-2|TRBV10-3
AISFSTGRTLANYGYT
>TRBJ1-2|TRBV5-5
ASSLDVLYGYT
>TRBJ2-1|TRBV27
ASRDRGYNEQF
>TRBJ2-7|TRBV29-1
SVLGGRSYEQY
>TRBJ2-1|TRBV7-3
ASSLDGTGGHEQF
>TRBJ2-5|TRBV28
ASSRTSGRGGRETQY
>TRBJ2-7|TRBV19
ASSIVSGNYEQY
>TRBJ1-1|TRBV6-5
ASSNRFEAF
>TRBJ1-2|TRBV19
ASSPGGEGHGYT
>TRBJ2-7|TRBV7-9
ASSLRIGLTTGEQY
>TRBJ2-1|TRBV27
ASSFSGRLYNEQF
>TRBJ2-7|TRBV6-5
ASSYASAGYEQY
>TRBJ2-2|TRBV7-8
ASSHTSNTGELF
>TRBJ2-7|TRBV6-5
ASSYSEGYEQY
>TRBJ2-3|TRBV6-5
ASAGAYTDTQY
>TRBJ2-1|TRBV6-6
ASSSDRFNEQF
>TRBJ2-5|TRBV19
ASSMKGNEQETQY
>NA|TRBV30
AWSVGAGTYEQY
>TRBJ2-7|TRBV11-2
ASSRGTGAYEQY
>TRBJ1-1|TRBV19
ASRGDTEAF
>TRBJ2-1|TRBV11-2
ASSPPGLAGGPSYNEQF